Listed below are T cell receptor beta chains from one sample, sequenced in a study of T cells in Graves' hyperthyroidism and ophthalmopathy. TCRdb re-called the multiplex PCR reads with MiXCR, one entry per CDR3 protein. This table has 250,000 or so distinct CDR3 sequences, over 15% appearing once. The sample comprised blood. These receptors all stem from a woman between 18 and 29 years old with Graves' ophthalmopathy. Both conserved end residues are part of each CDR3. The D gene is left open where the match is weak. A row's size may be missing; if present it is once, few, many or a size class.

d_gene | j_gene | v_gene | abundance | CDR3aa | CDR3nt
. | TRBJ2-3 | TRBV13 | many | CASSPVGLMGTDTQYF | TGTGCCAGCAGCCCAGTAGGGCTTATGGGCACAGATACGCAGTATTTT
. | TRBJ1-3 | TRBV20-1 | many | CSARDGSSGNTIYF | TGCAGTGCTAGGGACGGAAGCTCTGGAAACACCATATATTTT
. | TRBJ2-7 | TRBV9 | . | CASSPTARGSYEQYF | TGTGCCAGCAGCCCAACAGCTCGGGGCTCCTACGAGCAGTACTTC
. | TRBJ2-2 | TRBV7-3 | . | CASSLEAANTGELLF | TGTGCCAGCAGCTTAGAGGCAGCGAACACCGGGGAGCTGCTTTTT
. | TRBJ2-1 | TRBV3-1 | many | CASSSRALPVDEQFF | TGTGCCAGCAGCAGCAGGGCCCTTCCGGTGGATGAGCAGTTCTTC
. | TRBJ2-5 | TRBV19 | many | CASGGPGDETQYF | TGTGCCAGTGGGGGGCCCGGGGATGAGACCCAGTACTTC
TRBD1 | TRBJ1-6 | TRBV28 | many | CASVTGETVRASPLHF | TGTGCCAGCGTTACAGGGGAAACAGTCCGAGCTTCACCCCTCCACTTT
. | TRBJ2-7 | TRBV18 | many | CASSPTGGGTGEQYF | TGTGCCAGCTCCCCCACAGGGGGGGGGACTGGGGAGCAGTACTTC
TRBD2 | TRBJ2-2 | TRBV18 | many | CASSETGTSEAGELFF | TGTGCCAGCTCAGAGACCGGGACTAGCGAAGCCGGGGAGCTGTTTTTT
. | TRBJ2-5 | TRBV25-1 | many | CASSELGQGAETQYF | TGTGCCAGCAGTGAATTGGGGCAGGGAGCAGAGACCCAGTACTTC
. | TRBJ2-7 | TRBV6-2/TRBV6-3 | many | CASSYLYEQYF | TGTGCCAGCAGTTATCTTTACGAGCAGTACTTC
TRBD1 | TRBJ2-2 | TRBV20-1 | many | CSAGRQGATGELFF | TGCAGTGCTGGCCGACAGGGGGCAACCGGGGAGCTGTTTTTT
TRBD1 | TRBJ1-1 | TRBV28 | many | CASSSWTGAGTEAFF | TGTGCCAGCAGTTCCTGGACAGGGGCGGGAACTGAAGCTTTCTTT
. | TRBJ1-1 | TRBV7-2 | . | CASSSQTSVYFCAIRVGSNTEAFF | .
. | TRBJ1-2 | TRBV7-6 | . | CASSADAEGGYTF | TGTGCCAGCAGCGCAGACGCCGAGGGTGGCTACACCTTC
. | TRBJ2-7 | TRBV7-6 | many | CASSRFSGSYEQYF | TGTGCCAGCAGCCGCTTCTCAGGGAGCTACGAGCAGTACTTC
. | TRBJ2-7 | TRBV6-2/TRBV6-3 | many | CASSYSTPGEKQYF | TGTGCCAGCAGTTACTCGACACCAGGGGAGAAGCAGTACTTC
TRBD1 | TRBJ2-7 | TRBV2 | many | CASSQDRGKQYF | TGTGCCAGCAGTCAGGACAGGGGGAAGCAGTACTTC
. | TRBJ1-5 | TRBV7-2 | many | CASSLMLGTSNQPQHF | TGTGCCAGCAGCTTAATGCTAGGGACTAGCAATCAGCCCCAGCATTTT
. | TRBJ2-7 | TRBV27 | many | CASSVTGGSSYEQYF | TGTGCCAGCAGCGTGACCGGAGGGAGCTCCTACGAGCAGTACTTC
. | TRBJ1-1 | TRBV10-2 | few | CASSVGVVGSEAFF | TGCGCCAGCAGTGTTGGGGTAGTGGGATCTGAAGCTTTCTTT